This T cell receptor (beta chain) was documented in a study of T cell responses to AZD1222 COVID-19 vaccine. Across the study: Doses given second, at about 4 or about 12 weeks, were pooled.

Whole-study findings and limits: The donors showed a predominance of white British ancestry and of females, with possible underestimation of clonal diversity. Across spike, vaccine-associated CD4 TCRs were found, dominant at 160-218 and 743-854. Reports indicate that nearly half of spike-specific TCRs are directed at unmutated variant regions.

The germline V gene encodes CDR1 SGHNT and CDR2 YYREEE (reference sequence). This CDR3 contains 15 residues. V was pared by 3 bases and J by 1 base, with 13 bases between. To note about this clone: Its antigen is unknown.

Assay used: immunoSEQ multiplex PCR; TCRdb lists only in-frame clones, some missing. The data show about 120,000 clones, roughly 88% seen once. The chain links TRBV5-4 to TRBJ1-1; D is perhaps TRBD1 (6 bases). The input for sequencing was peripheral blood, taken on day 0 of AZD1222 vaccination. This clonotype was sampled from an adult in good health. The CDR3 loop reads CASSWPGGGNTEAFF. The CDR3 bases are TGTGCCAGCAGCTGGCCCGGAGGGGGGAACACTGAAGCTTTCTTT.